These 7 T cell receptor beta chains were sequenced from one sample in a study of T cell responses to AZD1222 COVID-19 vaccine. Data came from immunoSEQ multiplex PCR; TCRdb stores just in-frame clones and leaves some out. The sample holds approximately 180,000 clones, 75% to 95% seen once. Sequencing was performed on peripheral blood, taken on day 0 of AZD1222 vaccination. These receptors originate from an adult in good health.

This chain connects TRBV19 to TRBJ2-1; perhaps D is TRBD1 or TRBD2 (7 bases each). The V end lost 3 bases, the J end lost 4 bases, and 10 bases lay between the germline ends. CDR3 length: 14 amino acids. Germline V gives CDR1 LNHDA, CDR2 SQIVND (reference sequence). The CDR3 bases are TGTGCCAGTAGTATCAGGGGGGGGTACAATGAGCAGTTCTTC. The encoded protein is CASSIRGGYNEQFF.

The V and J genes are TRBV7-2 and TRBJ2-5; D uncertain. Trimming took 3 bases from V and 2 from J, leaving 13 bases between them. Germline V lookup: CDR1 SGHTA, CDR2 FQGNSA. The CDR3 is 15 amino acids. CDR3 coding DNA: TGTGCCAGCAGCTTCAAGCCGGGCCCGCAAGAGACCCAGTACTTC. Translating it yields CASSFKPGPQETQYF.

This sequence joins TRBV7-9 and TRBJ1-2; D remains ambiguous. The CDR3 consists of 12 residues. V was pared by 5 bases and J by 6 bases, with 10 bases between. Germline V CDR1 and CDR2: SEHNR, FQNEAQ (reference sequence). The DNA of the CDR3 is TGTGCCAGCAGCGCCCTGGAAAATGGCTACACCTTC. Translation: CASSALENGYTF.

This clone occurred a few times. This sequence joins TRBV13 and TRBJ1-6; D perhaps matches TRBD1 (5 bases). V was shortened by 0 bases and J by 6 bases, with 15 bases between the two germline ends. The CDR3 is 17 residues long. Looked up from germline, CDR1 is PRHDT and CDR2 is FYEKMQ (reference sequence). In nucleotides, the CDR3 is TGTGCCAGCAGCTTAGGTCGTAACGACAGATTTAATTCACCCCTCCACTTT. It translates to CASSLGRNDRFNSPLHF.

A few counts support this clone. V gene TRBV27 combines with J gene TRBJ2-7; D possibly corresponds to TRBD2 (6 bases). This CDR3 region has 13 residues. Per germline, CDR1 MNHEY and CDR2 SMNVEV (reference sequence). The germline V and J ends were trimmed by 2 bases and 4 bases, with 9 bases remaining between them. In DNA, the CDR3 is TGTGCCAGCAGTTTAGAGGAGGGATACGAGCAGTACTTC. Protein: CASSLEEGYEQYF.

CDR3 bases: TGTGCCAGCAGCTTAGAAGGGGCAGGGGGGGACTATGGCTACACCTTC. It yields the protein CASSLEGAGGDYGYTF. The V call is TRBV7-2, the J call TRBJ1-2, with TRBD1 identical over 7 bases. J was trimmed by 3 bases and V by 1 base; bases with no gene match: 8. Germline V CDR1 and CDR2: SGHTA, FQGNSA. This CDR3 is 16 amino acids long.

The chain uses TRBV7-2 and TRBJ2-7, with a possible D match to TRBD2 (6 bases). The V end lost 8 bases, the J end lost 0 bases, and 11 bases lay between the germline ends. The CDR3 consists of 13 residues. CDR1 and CDR2 from the germline V gene are SGHTA and FQGNSA. In DNA, the CDR3 is TGTGCCAGCCGTGGGGACTCCTCCTACGAGCAGTACTTC. It translates to CASRGDSSYEQYF.